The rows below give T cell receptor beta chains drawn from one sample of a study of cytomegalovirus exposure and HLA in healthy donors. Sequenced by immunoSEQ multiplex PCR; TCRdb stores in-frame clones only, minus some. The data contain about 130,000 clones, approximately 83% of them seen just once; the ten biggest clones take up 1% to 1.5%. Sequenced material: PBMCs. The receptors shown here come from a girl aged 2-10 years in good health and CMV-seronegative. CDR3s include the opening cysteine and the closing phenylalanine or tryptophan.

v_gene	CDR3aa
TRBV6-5	CASGLAGNTGELFF
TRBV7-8	CASSLGLTGGGVGAFF
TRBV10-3	CAISDGTTRNTEAFF
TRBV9	CASSLEATGGVDEQFF
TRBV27	CASGTALVGPQHF
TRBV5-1	CASSLALLAVHEQFF
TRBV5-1	CASRPQPRTSGTIYEQYF
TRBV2	CASVLSDYNEQFF
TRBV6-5	CASSYSGTGSRSPLHF
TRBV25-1	CASSEFFLSGEHGYTF
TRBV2	CASRQTSGGLETQYF
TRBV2	CASDSSYHSYNEQFF
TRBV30	CAWSVGGRNTGELFF
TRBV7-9	CASSLGTFTDTQYF
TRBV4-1	CASSQPITGLNTEAFF
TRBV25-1	CASSVAGLTGELFF
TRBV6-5	CASNDRAMAGELFF
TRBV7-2	CASSPGTGSYEQYF
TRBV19	CASNHMTGGTEAFF
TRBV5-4	CASRVDRVNGYTF
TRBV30	CAWWGEYTEAFF
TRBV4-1	CASSQEHRTTPNPYF
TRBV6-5	CASSYSGGGGEKLFF
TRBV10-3	CAISPAQDRANYGYTF
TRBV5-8	CATRAGGIYGYTF
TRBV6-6	CASSYSTGRNTEAFF
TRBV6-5	CASRPPGQAYEQYF
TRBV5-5	CASSARRGEKLFF